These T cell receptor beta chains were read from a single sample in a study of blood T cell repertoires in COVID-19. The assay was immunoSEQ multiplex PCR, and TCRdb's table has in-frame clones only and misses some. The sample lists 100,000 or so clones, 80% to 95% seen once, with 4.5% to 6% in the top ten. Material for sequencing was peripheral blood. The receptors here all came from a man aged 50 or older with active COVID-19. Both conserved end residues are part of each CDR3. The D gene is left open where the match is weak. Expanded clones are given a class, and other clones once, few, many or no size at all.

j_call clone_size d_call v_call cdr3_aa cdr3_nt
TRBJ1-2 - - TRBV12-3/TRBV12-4 CASRFSTYGYTF TGTGCCAGCAGGTTCAGTACCTATGGCTACACCTTC
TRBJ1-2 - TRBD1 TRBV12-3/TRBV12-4 CASSPTGLKGYTF TGTGCCAGCAGCCCGACAGGGTTGAAGGGCTACACCTTC
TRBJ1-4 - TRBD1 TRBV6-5 CASRPDRGSDEKLFF TGTGCCAGCAGACCCGACAGGGGAAGTGATGAAAAACTGTTTTTT
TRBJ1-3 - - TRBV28 CASMEHREGNTIYF TGTGCCAGCATGGAGCACAGGGAGGGAAACACCATATATTTT
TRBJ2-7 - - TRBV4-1 CASSQVGNPYEQYF TGCGCCAGCAGCCAAGTCGGGAATCCCTACGAGCAGTACTTC
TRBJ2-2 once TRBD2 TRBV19 CASSIQDGGRTGELFF TGTGCCAGTAGTATACAGGACGGGGGGAGAACCGGGGAGCTGTTTTTT
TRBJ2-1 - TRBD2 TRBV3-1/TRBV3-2 CASSRIYRSGLNNEQFF TGTGCCAGCAGCCGTATTTACCGTAGCGGGCTAAACAATGAGCAGTTCTTC
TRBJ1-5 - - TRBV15 CATSRDYGQPQHF TGTGCCACCAGCAGAGATTACGGTCAGCCCCAGCATTTT
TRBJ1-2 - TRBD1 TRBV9 CASSASDRGRGGYTF TGTGCCAGCAGCGCCTCAGACAGGGGGCGCGGGGGCTACACCTTC
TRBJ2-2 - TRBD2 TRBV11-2 CASSSSGSYPGELFF TGTGCCAGCAGCTCTAGCGGGAGCTACCCCGGGGAGCTGTTTTTT
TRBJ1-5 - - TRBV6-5 CASRGDSNQPQHF TGTGCCAGCAGGGGAGACAGCAATCAGCCCCAGCATTTT
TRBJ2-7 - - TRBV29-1 CSAGGRPAGEQYF TGCAGCGCCGGGGGACGGCCGGCTGGGGAGCAGTACTTC
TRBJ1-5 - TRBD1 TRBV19 CASIGDRGSSQPQHF TGTGCCAGTATCGGGGACAGGGGAAGTAGTCAGCCCCAGCATTTT
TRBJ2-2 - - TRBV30 CAWQTANTGELFF TGTGCCTGGCAGACAGCGAACACCGGGGAGCTGTTTTTT
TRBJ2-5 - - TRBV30 CAWTGGETQYF TGTGCCTGGACCGGCGGAGAGACCCAGTACTTC
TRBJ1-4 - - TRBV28 CATISQGRGVNEKLFF TGTGCCACCATTTCACAGGGCAGAGGAGTTAATGAAAAACTGTTTTTT
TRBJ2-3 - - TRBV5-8 CASTPRRGDTQYF TGTGCCAGCACCCCTAGGCGTGGAGATACGCAGTATTTT
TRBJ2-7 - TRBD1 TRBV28 CASSYLDRREQYF TGTGCCAGCAGTTACCTGGACAGGCGCGAGCAGTACTTC
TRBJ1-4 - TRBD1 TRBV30 CAWSTTGRKAVDEKLFF TGTGCCTGGAGTACGACAGGGCGGAAGGCGGTGGACGAAAAACTGTTTTTT
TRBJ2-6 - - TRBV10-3 CAISEWGPLGGANVLTF TGTGCCATCAGTGAGTGGGGCCCCCTTGGGGGGGCCAACGTCCTGACTTTC
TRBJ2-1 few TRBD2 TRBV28 CASGTSGSYEQFF TGTGCCAGCGGGACTAGCGGGAGTTATGAGCAGTTCTTC
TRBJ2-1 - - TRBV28 CASSSGAPYNEQFF TGTGCCAGCAGTTCTGGGGCCCCCTACAATGAGCAGTTCTTC
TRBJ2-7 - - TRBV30 CAWSKLVEQYF TGTGCCTGGAGTAAATTAGTCGAGCAGTACTTC
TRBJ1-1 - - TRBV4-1 CASSQDSTAFF TGCGCCAGCAGCCAAGACTCGACTGCTTTCTTT
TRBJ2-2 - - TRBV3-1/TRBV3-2 CASSQGSANTGELFF TGTGCCAGCAGCCAAGGTTCCGCGAACACCGGGGAGCTGTTTTTT
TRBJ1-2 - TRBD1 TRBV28 CASTQSDQGGRGYTF TGTGCCAGCACCCAATCAGATCAGGGGGGCCGGGGCTACACCTTC
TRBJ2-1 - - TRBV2 CASSERRRGGYNEQFF TGTGCCAGCAGTGAAAGGCGGAGGGGGGGGTACAATGAGCAGTTCTTC
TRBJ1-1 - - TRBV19 CASSSLGVNTEAFF TGTGCCAGTAGTTCGTTAGGGGTGAACACTGAAGCTTTCTTT